The 18 T cell receptor beta chains below were found in one sample sequenced in a study of early T cells in non-severe SARS-CoV-2 infection. TCRdb re-called the 5' RACE reads with MiXCR, one entry per CDR3 protein. The sample includes about 49,000 distinct CDR3 sequences, about 6% of them seen just once. This specimen consisted of whole blood, obtained at baseline. The receptors derive from an adult who was a healthcare worker with PCR-confirmed SARS-CoV-2 infection or an uninfected control (not recorded which).

The table lists this clonotype with many counts. This CDR3 is CASSQELGGSETQYF. The DNA of the CDR3 is TGCGCCAGCAGCCAAGAGCTGGGTGGGTCCGAGACCCAGTACTTC. V usage is TRBV4-3 and J usage is TRBJ2-5; D is uncertain. The V end lost 0 bases, the J end lost 5 bases, and 13 bases lay between the germline ends. This CDR3 comprises 15 residues. CDR1 and CDR2 from the germline V gene are LGHNA and YSLEER.

The sample holds a few counts of this clonotype. Sequence at one end of the junction differs from germline and may be a read error. The genes are TRBV7-2 and TRBJ2-1; no clear D gene. The germline V gene encodes CDR1 SGHTA and CDR2 FQGNSA. CDR3 length equals 12 residues. This CDR3 reads CASSLATSEVLF. CDR3 nucleotides: TGTGCCAGCAGCTTAGCCACCTCGGAAGTCCTCTTC.

This clonotype has ten or more counts. This chain connects TRBV2 to TRBJ2-7; D is unresolved. The CDR3 runs 14 residues. From germline, CDR1 is SNHLY and CDR2 FYNNEI. V shed 4 bases and J shed 1 base, with 11 bases lying between them. CDR3 in amino acids: CASSVARLSYEQYF. Written as DNA, the CDR3 is TGTGCCAGCAGTGTAGCCCGCCTGTCCTACGAGCAGTACTTC. The whole variable domain, filled in from reference TRBV2 and TRBJ2-7, reads EPEVTQTPSHQVTQMGQEVILRCVPISNHLYFYWYRQILGQKVEFLVSFYNNEISEKSEIFDDQFSVERPDGSNFTLKIRSTKLEDSAMYFCASSVARLSYEQYFGPGTRLTVT.

This clonotype occurred many times. This rearrangement joins TRBV6-5 to TRBJ2-7; D gene uncertain. The germline CDR1 and CDR2 sequences are MNHEY and SVGAGI. The V gene lost 10 bases and the J gene lost 0 bases, with 13 bases spanning the gap. CDR3 length: 13 residues. The CDR3 DNA follows: TGTGCCACCGCCGCCTCCAGCTCCTACGAGCAGTACTTC. This codes for CATAASSSYEQYF.

The gene calls are TRBV28 and TRBJ2-7; D may be TRBD2 (6 bases). Trimming left V 6 bases short and J 0 bases short, with 12 bases between. The CDR3 sequence is 14 residues long. Germline V gene sequence: CDR1 MDHEN, CDR2 SYDVKM. Here the CDR3 reads CASRVGGSSYEQYF. The CDR3 region has the DNA TGTGCCAGCAGGGTCGGGGGAAGCTCCTACGAGCAGTACTTC. The variable domain in full, with the rest retrieved from reference TRBV28 and TRBJ2-7, is DVKVTQSSRYLVKRTGEKVFLECVQDMDHENMFWYRQDPGLGLRLIYFSYDVKMKEKGDIPEGYSVSREKKERFSLILESASTNQTSMYLCASRVGGSSYEQYFGPGTRLTVT.

The table lists this clonotype with many counts. This chain connects TRBV20-1 to TRBJ1-5; 12 nucleotides match TRBD1. The CDR3 length is 18 residues. Germline loops: CDR1 DFQATT, CDR2 SNEGSKA (reference sequence). The V gene end was trimmed by 6 bases and the J gene end by 0 bases; junction bases not matched to a gene: 12. CDR3 sequence: CSAPFGTGGLHSNQPQHF. The CDR3 DNA reads as TGCAGTGCACCATTTGGGACAGGGGGCTTACATAGCAATCAGCCCCAGCATTTT.

This clonotype was counted ten times or more. The V and J genes are TRBV4-3 and TRBJ1-6, with D unclear. The germline V gene encodes CDR1 LGHNA and CDR2 YSLEER. The CDR3 sequence is 16 residues long. Trimming took 1 base from V and 5 from J, leaving 12 bases between them. In DNA, the CDR3 is TGCGCCAGCAGCCAAGTCCTAGGGTTGAATAATTCACCCCTCCACTTT. Residues: CASSQVLGLNNSPLHF.

The chain uses TRBV10-3 and TRBJ1-4, with D hard to call. Trimming took off 0 bases at V and 8 bases at J, with 16 bases between the two ends. The germline CDR1 and CDR2 sequences are ENHRY and SYGVKD. This CDR3 is built from 16 residues. The CDR3 region has the DNA TGTGCCATCAGTGAGTCGAGGGCAGGACGGCAGGAAAAACTGTTTTTT. It codes for CAISESRAGRQEKLFF.

This clonotype was seen a few times. The gene calls are TRBV12-3 or TRBV12-4 and TRBJ2-6; possible D gene TRBD1, 6 bases. V lost 0 bases, J lost 3 bases, and 12 bases lay in between. CDR3 length: 17 residues. The CDR3 spells CASSLAVGQHGANVLTF. CDR3 nucleotide sequence: TGTGCCAGCAGTTTAGCGGTAGGACAGCATGGGGCCAACGTCCTGACTTTC.

This clonotype was observed a few times. The chain is built from TRBV20-1 and TRBJ1-1; D not resolved. The germline CDR1 and CDR2 sequences are DFQATT and SNEGSKA (reference sequence). This CDR3 is 13 amino acids long. The V end was cut by 0 bases, the J end by 4 bases, with 9 bases between. CDR3 in DNA: TGCAGTGCTAGAGATCGAGGTGGCACTGAAGCTTTCTTT. Its protein product is CSARDRGGTEAFF.

This clonotype was found a few times. The chain combines TRBV6-2 or TRBV6-3 with TRBJ1-2; D call uncertain. CDR1 is MNHEY and CDR2 is SVGEGT in the germline V gene. CDR3 size: 13 residues. V gave up 6 bases and J gave up 1 base, with 9 bases separating them. CDR3 nucleotide sequence: TGTGCCAGCAGCAAGTTGGATAACTATGGCTACACCTTC. This codes for CASSKLDNYGYTF.

CDR3 amino acids: CSARAGEGVINEQFF. DNA for the CDR3: TGCAGTGCTAGAGCGGGGGAAGGGGTCATTAATGAGCAGTTCTTC. This chain uses TRBV20-1 with TRBJ2-1, with TRBD2 as a possible D gene (6 bases). V dropped 1 base and J dropped 7 bases, with 17 bases sitting between them. This CDR3 is built from 15 residues. Germline CDR1 and CDR2: DFQATT and SNEGSKA (reference sequence).

This clonotype was counted many times. A junction boundary mismatches the germline segment, possibly from a read error. The rearrangement joins TRBV20-1 to TRBJ1-4, with TRBD1 matching 7 bases. Per germline, CDR1 DFQATT and CDR2 SNEGSKA (reference sequence). CDR3 size: 11 residues. DNA for the CDR3: TGCAGTGCTAGGTCCGGGACAGCGCTAATTTTT. This gives the protein CSARSGTALIF.

Ten or more counts support this clonotype. The rearrangement links TRBV12-3 or TRBV12-4 to TRBJ2-5, with a possible D match to TRBD1 (5 bases). Trimming shortened V by 6 bases and J by 5 bases, and 13 bases separated the two germline ends. The CDR3 is 13 amino acids. CDR3 sequence: CASRPWGLETQYF. DNA of the CDR3: TGTGCCAGCAGGCCATGGGGCCTCGAGACCCAGTACTTC.

This clonotype was found a few times. This sequence joins TRBV7-9 and TRBJ1-1, with D possibly TRBD1 on 6 matching bases. From germline, CDR1 is SEHNR and CDR2 FQNEAQ (reference sequence). This CDR3 contains 14 residues. With 10 bases removed from V and 0 bases from J, the gap between germline ends came to 15 bases. As DNA, the CDR3 is TGTGCCATCACGACAGGTCTAATGAACACTGAAGCTTTCTTT. This codes for CAITTGLMNTEAFF.

This clonotype has a count of ten or more. V and J are TRBV7-6 and TRBJ1-1, with D possibly TRBD1 on 5 matching bases. The CDR3 consists of 16 residues. V lost 3 bases and J 0 bases, leaving 14 bases between the germline ends. CDR1 SGHVS and CDR2 FNYEAQ come from the germline V gene. The CDR3 loop is CASSLWDGGMNTEAFF. CDR3 sequence (DNA): TGTGCCAGCAGCTTGTGGGACGGAGGAATGAACACTGAAGCTTTCTTT.

This clonotype was detected a few times. The chain links TRBV12-3 or TRBV12-4 to TRBJ2-5, with 13 bases aligning to TRBD2. Trimming took 7 bases from V and 2 from J; bases not matched to a gene: 4. This CDR3 has 15 residues. The CDR3 protein is CASTPGLAGQETQYF. In DNA form, the CDR3 reads TGTGCCAGCACCCCGGGACTAGCGGGGCAAGAGACCCAGTACTTC.

As for this clonotype: A much larger clone lies one base from this, so it may be a read error. The CDR3 does not close with the conserved phenylalanine or tryptophan, likely indicating a read error. This chain connects TRBV6-4 to TRBJ2-2, with D maybe TRBD1 (6 bases). The CDR3 has 14 residues. Trimming removed 3 bases at V and 3 bases at J, with 8 bases between. The germline gives CDR1 MRHNA, CDR2 SNTAGT. CDR3 sequence reads: CASSEAGDTGELFS. In nucleotides, the CDR3 is TGTGCCAGCAGTGAAGCAGGGGACACCGGGGAGCTGTTTTCT.